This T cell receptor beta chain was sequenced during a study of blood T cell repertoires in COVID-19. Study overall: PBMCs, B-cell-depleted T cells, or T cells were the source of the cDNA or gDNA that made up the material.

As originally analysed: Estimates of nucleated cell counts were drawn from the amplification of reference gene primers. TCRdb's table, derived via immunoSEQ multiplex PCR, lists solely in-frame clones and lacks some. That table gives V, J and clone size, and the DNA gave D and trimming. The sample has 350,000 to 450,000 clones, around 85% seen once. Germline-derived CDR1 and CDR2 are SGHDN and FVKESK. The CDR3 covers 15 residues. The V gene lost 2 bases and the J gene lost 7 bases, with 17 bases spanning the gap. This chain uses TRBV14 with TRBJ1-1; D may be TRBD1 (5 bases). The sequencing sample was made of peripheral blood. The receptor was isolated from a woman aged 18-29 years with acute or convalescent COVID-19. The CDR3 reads CASSQLFTGAVEAFF. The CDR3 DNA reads TGTGCCAGCAGCCAATTGTTTACTGGGGCCGTTGAAGCTTTCTTT.